Below, 22 T cell receptor beta chains from the same sample are listed, as sequenced in a study of resident and recirculating memory T cells in vitiligo. Libraries were prepared by immunoSEQ multiplex PCR; TCRdb keeps only in-frame clonotypes and omits some of them. The profile covers approximately 69,000 clones, with approximately 91% appearing a single time and more than 4% taken by the ten largest. Material: blood. The receptors derive from a male donor with vitiligo.

The chain recombines TRBV4-1 with TRBJ2-1; possible D gene TRBD1, 6 bases. The V end lost 0 bases, the J end lost 7 bases, and 16 bases lay between the germline ends. From germline, CDR1 is MGHRA and CDR2 YSYEKL. This CDR3 contains 16 residues. CDR3 region: CASSQEYQGLGNEQFF. The CDR3 DNA reads as TGCGCCAGCAGCCAAGAATACCAGGGGCTAGGGAATGAGCAGTTCTTC.

This clone came up a few times. V gene TRBV4-1 combines with J gene TRBJ1-6; a possible D gene is TRBD1 (5 bases). In germline, CDR1 is MGHRA, CDR2 YSYEKL. The CDR3 totals 14 residues. V was clipped by 1 base and J by 11 bases, with 12 bases between them. In DNA, the CDR3 is TGCGCCAGCAGCCAAGGGGGGGTTTTGGCACCCCTCCACTTT. It encodes CASSQGGVLAPLHF.

J is TRBJ2-7 and V is TRBV7-9; D is ambiguous. V was cut by 5 bases and J by 3 bases, with 8 bases left in between. Germline CDR1 is SEHNR and CDR2 is FQNEAQ (reference sequence). The CDR3 runs 12 residues. The CDR3 DNA follows: TGTGCCAGCAGCATTCTACGCTACGAGCAGTACTTC. Translating it yields CASSILRYEQYF.

The rearrangement uses TRBV5-1 and TRBJ1-2; unclear D gene. The length of the CDR3 is 14 residues. The germline CDR1 and CDR2 sequences are SGHRS and YFSETQ. The V and J ends lost 4 bases and 2 bases respectively, with 12 bases between them. CDR3 sequence reads: CASSPEGQNYGYTF. The CDR3 DNA follows: TGCGCCAGCAGCCCCGAGGGCCAGAACTATGGCTACACCTTC.

CDR3 in amino acids: CASSLVPPTGFYNSPLHF. DNA for the CDR3: TGTGCCAGCAGCTTAGTCCCACCTACAGGGTTCTATAATTCACCCCTCCACTTT. The V gene is TRBV7-2, the J gene TRBJ1-6; a possible D gene is TRBD1 (6 bases). The germline V gene has CDR1 SGHTA and CDR2 FQGNSA. CDR3 size: 18 residues. The V gene lost 1 base and the J gene lost 3 bases, with 16 bases spanning the gap.

The CDR3 loop reads CASSYTNRGRETQYF. CDR3 bases: TGTGCCAGCAGTTACACTAACAGGGGGCGAGAGACCCAGTACTTC. The chain has TRBV6-5 and TRBJ2-5; 9 nucleotides agree with TRBD1. V lost 2 bases, J lost 4 bases, and 5 bases stayed unmatched. CDR1 is MNHEY, CDR2 SVGAGI, per germline. The CDR3 consists of 15 residues.

This chain joins TRBV9 and TRBJ2-7; weak D call: TRBD2 (6 bases). CDR1 and CDR2 from the germline V gene are SGDLS and YYNGEE. The CDR3 loop spans 16 amino acids. The V end was cut by 0 bases, the J end by 3 bases, with 16 bases between. The CDR3: CASSVGAVGTFYEQYF. The DNA of the CDR3 is TGTGCCAGCAGCGTAGGGGCGGTAGGGACTTTCTACGAGCAGTACTTC.

The CDR3: CASRRTGAMNTEAFF. The CDR3 DNA reads as TGTGCCAGCAGGCGTACAGGGGCCATGAACACTGAAGCTTTCTTT. The rearrangement joins TRBV28 to TRBJ1-1, with TRBD1 identical over 7 bases. Germline-derived CDR1 and CDR2 are MDHEN and SYDVKM. After removal of 6 bases from V and 0 bases from J, the junction contained 7 bases not matched to a gene. This CDR3 has 15 amino acids.

V and J are TRBV2 and TRBJ2-3, with D perhaps TRBD2 (6 bases). Trimming removed 7 bases at V and 2 bases at J, with 25 bases between. Germline assignment: CDR1 SNHLY and CDR2 FYNNEI. The CDR3 runs 18 residues. CDR3 residues: CASIRGLRRARYTDTQYF. The DNA of the CDR3 is TGTGCCAGCATTAGAGGACTGAGGAGGGCGCGTTACACAGATACGCAGTATTTT.

This sequence joins TRBV18 and TRBJ1-5; 8 nucleotides match TRBD1. The CDR3 spans 14 residues. Germline V gene data show CDR1 as KGHSH and CDR2 as LQKENI. The V segment lost 2 bases and the J segment 7 bases; nucleotides outside the gene matches: 4. CDR3: CASSPGQGQQPQHF. For the CDR3, the DNA is TGTGCCAGCTCACCAGGACAGGGACAACAGCCCCAGCATTTT.

V usage is TRBV12-5 and J usage is TRBJ1-1; 9 bases map to TRBD1. The CDR3 contains 15 residues. CDR1 and CDR2 (germline): LGHNT, FRNRAP. J lost 0 bases, V lost 6 bases, and 5 bases had no gene match. DNA for the CDR3: TGTGCTAGTGGGGACAGGGGTCGCCTGAACACTGAAGCTTTCTTT. Translating gives CASGDRGRLNTEAFF.

The rearrangement links TRBV18 to TRBJ2-2, with D perhaps matching TRBD2 (5 bases). V was clipped by 0 bases and J by 7 bases, with 18 bases between them. The CDR3 runs 17 residues. Germline V gene lookup returns CDR1 KGHSH and CDR2 LQKENI. The CDR3 bases are TGTGCCAGCTCACCACCGGGGAGCGGACTCCAAATCGGGGAGCTGTTTTTT. This encodes CASSPPGSGLQIGELFF.

The chain employs TRBV7-3 and TRBJ2-7, with 8 bases aligning to TRBD2. Trimming removed 5 bases from V and 2 bases from J; junction bases left unmatched: 2. Germline assignment: CDR1 SGHTA and CDR2 FQGTGA. The length of the CDR3 is 13 residues. The CDR3 DNA reads TGTGCCAGCAGCCTGGGACTAGCCTACGAGCAGTACTTC. Translating gives CASSLGLAYEQYF.

The chain joins TRBV5-1 to TRBJ1-6, with 7 nucleotides matching TRBD1. The V gene's germline CDR1 is SGHRS and CDR2 YFSETQ. The CDR3 has 14 residues. The J segment lost 10 bases and the V segment lost 4 bases, leaving 8 bases of the junction unmatched. The CDR3 region is CASSGGQRNSPLHF. In DNA form, the CDR3 reads TGCGCCAGCAGCGGGGGACAGAGAAACTCACCCCTCCACTTT.

The CDR3 reads CASSLGQGYNEQFF. The CDR3 DNA reads as TGTGCCAGCAGCTTAGGGCAGGGCTACAATGAGCAGTTCTTC. The chain carries TRBV7-2 and TRBJ2-1; maybe TRBD1 (5 bases). The CDR3 extends over 14 amino acids. Per germline, CDR1 SGHTA and CDR2 FQGNSA. V was shortened by 1 base and J by 3 bases, with 7 bases between the two germline ends.

This chain joins TRBV5-1 and TRBJ2-1; TRBD1 is a possible D gene (5 bases). This CDR3 region has 16 residues. In germline, CDR1 is SGHRS, CDR2 YFSETQ. V was trimmed by 6 bases and J by 4 bases, leaving 20 bases between them. The CDR3 sequence: CASMLWTPDKYNEQFF. The CDR3 region has the DNA TGCGCCAGCATGCTGTGGACACCTGATAAGTACAATGAGCAGTTCTTC. The variable domain in full, completed from reference TRBV5-1 and TRBJ2-1, reads KAGVTQTPRYLIKTRGQQVTLSCSPISGHRSVSWYQQTPGQGLQFLFEYFSETQRNKGNFPGRFSGRQFSNSRSEMNVSTLELGDSALYLCASMLWTPDKYNEQFFGPGTRLTVL.

This rearrangement joins TRBV29-1 to TRBJ2-5; 10 bases line up with TRBD1. CDR3 size: 13 residues. Germline values: CDR1 SQVTM, CDR2 ANQGSEA. Trimming cost V 6 bases and J 3 bases; bases outside gene matches: 4. The CDR3 is CSVDGTGEETQYF. DNA of the CDR3: TGCAGCGTCGACGGGACAGGGGAAGAGACCCAGTACTTC. The full variable domain, with the rest looked up from reference TRBV29-1 and TRBJ2-5, is SAVISQKPSRDICQRGTSLTIQCQVDSQVTMMFWYRQQPGQSLTLIATANQGSEATYESGFVIDKFPISRPNLTFSTLTVSNMSPEDSSIYLCSVDGTGEETQYFGPGTRLLVL.

V gene TRBV6-5 combines with J gene TRBJ1-6; 7 bases match TRBD1. The CDR3 is 13 amino acids. CDR1 and CDR2 (germline): MNHEY, SVGAGI. V lost 4 bases and J lost 14; bases outside the gene matches: 8. The CDR3 protein is CASSSQGTMALHF. The CDR3 DNA is TGTGCCAGCAGTTCACAGGGGACCATGGCCCTCCACTTT.

Here the CDR3 reads CASSLEGLAGNTGELFF. CDR3 nucleotide sequence: TGTGCCAGCAGTTTAGAGGGACTAGCGGGGAACACCGGGGAGCTGTTTTTT. The chain employs TRBV27 and TRBJ2-2; 12 bases line up with TRBD2. CDR1 is MNHEY, CDR2 SMNVEV, per germline (reference sequence). The CDR3 is 17 residues long. J was trimmed by 1 base and V by 2 bases; bases with no gene match: 2.

The gene calls are TRBV11-2 and TRBJ1-1; D gene ambiguous. Germline V gene sequence: CDR1 SGHAT, CDR2 FQNNGV. V was pared by 2 bases and J by 5 bases, with 6 bases between. This CDR3 contains 12 residues. The CDR3: CASSLRRTEAFF. CDR3 DNA: TGTGCCAGCAGCTTACGGCGGACTGAAGCTTTCTTT.

The genes are TRBV27 and TRBJ1-2, with 7 bases aligning to TRBD1. Germline CDR1 and CDR2: MNHEY and SMNVEV (reference sequence). The CDR3 spans 14 residues. Trimming took 2 bases from V and 8 from J; bases not matched to a gene: 8. CDR3 amino acids: CASSLVGRDSGYTF. CDR3 sequence (DNA): TGTGCCAGCAGTTTAGTGGGCAGGGACAGCGGCTACACCTTC.

The chain has TRBV30 and TRBJ1-2, with D perhaps matching TRBD1 (5 bases). The germline gives CDR1 GTSNPN, CDR2 SVGIG (reference sequence). The V gene lost 5 bases and the J gene lost 6 bases, with 13 bases spanning the gap. The CDR3 runs 12 residues. CDR3 loop: CAWYPGEDGYTF. The CDR3 DNA follows: TGTGCCTGGTACCCGGGGGAGGATGGCTACACCTTC.